These T cell receptor beta chains were read from a single sample in a study of T-cell reconstitution after alpha-beta-depleted transplantation in children. TCRdb analysed the PCR reads with MiXCR anew, one entry per CDR3 protein. The sample lists around 100,000 distinct CDR3 sequences, 10% occurring once. The specimen comprised PBMCs, sampled before TCRalphabeta/CD19-depleted stem cell transplant. The source of these receptors is a boy younger than 10 with acute lymphoblastic leukemia, due to receive a stem cell transplant. Both conserved end residues are part of each CDR3. The D gene is left open where the match is weak. Only part of the rows carry a size: once, few, many, or a class if the clone is expanded.

v_call	d_call	j_call	clone_size	cdr3_nt	cdr3_aa
TRBV27	-	TRBJ2-7	few	TGTGCCAGCAGGCAAGTCAGGGAGCTTTCCTACAACGAGCAGTACTTC	CASRQVRELSYNEQYF
TRBV20-1	TRBD2	TRBJ2-5	many	TGCAGTGCTTTCGGGACTAGCGGGGAAGAGACCCAGTACTTC	CSAFGTSGEETQYF
TRBV27	-	TRBJ1-6	-	TGTGCCAGCAGTTTTATGAGCTCCTATAATTCACCCCTCCACTTT	CASSFMSSYNSPLHF
TRBV20-1	TRBD2	TRBJ2-4	-	TGCAGTGCAAGTTTAGCGGGAGGCGCCAAAAACATTCAGTACTTC	CSASLAGGAKNIQYF
TRBV7-9	-	TRBJ1-5	many	TGTGCCAGCAGCCCCCAGCGGAGCCAGCCCCAGCATTTT	CASSPQRSQPQHF
TRBV28	-	TRBJ2-7	many	TGTGCCAGCAGTTTTGTAGGGAGCTCCTACGAGCAGTACTTC	CASSFVGSSYEQYF
TRBV20-1	-	TRBJ1-1	-	TGCAGTGCTAGAGGCATTGACACTGAAGCTTTCTTT	CSARGIDTEAFF
TRBV2	-	TRBJ2-5	-	-	CASSTSVRGETQYF
TRBV20-1	-	TRBJ2-7	-	TGCAGTGCTAGTGAAACCCGTTCCTACGAGCAGTACTTC	CSASETRSYEQYF
TRBV3-1	TRBD1	TRBJ1-2	few	TGTGCCAGCAGGAGACGGACAGGGAAGGGTTATGGCTACACCTTC	CASRRRTGKGYGYTF
TRBV5-8	TRBD1	TRBJ2-1	few	TGTGCCAGCAGCTACGGGACAGGAAACAATGAGCAGTTCTTC	CASSYGTGNNEQFF
TRBV12-3/TRBV12-4	-	TRBJ2-4	many	TGTGCCAGCAGCCCGACGACAGGAATAGCCAAAAACATTCAGTACTTC	CASSPTTGIAKNIQYF
TRBV20-1	TRBD1	TRBJ1-2	-	TGCAGTGCTAGAGATATGGGGGACAGCAGCTATGGCTACACCTTC	CSARDMGDSSYGYTF
TRBV5-1	-	TRBJ2-1	-	TGCGCCAGCAGCTTCAGACCCCCCGAGGGGCAGTTCTTC	CASSFRPPEGQFF